This T cell receptor beta chain came from a study of spatial heterogeneity in lung cancer. MiXCR, applied by TCRdb to the 5' RACE reads, yields one record per CDR3 protein. This repertoire shows about 50,000 distinct CDR3 sequences, approximately 7.6% found once; its top ten account for about 13%. Time point of the sample: sample taken at primary tumor resection. Whole RNA was taken from tumor, nontumor lung or frozen PBMC; it was then sequenced unsorted. Samples were obtained from approximately 72 donors, all untreated early-stage non-small cell lung cancer patients. The CDR3 spans 19 residues. Germline V gene data show CDR1 as SGHRS and CDR2 as YFSETQ. V was cut by 4 bases and J by 0 bases, with 20 bases left in between.

This clonotype originated in a female donor with early-stage non-small cell lung cancer. This specimen was PBMCs, taken at surgery. The V gene is TRBV5-1, the J gene TRBJ1-6; perhaps TRBD1 as D (6 bases). The CDR3 loop is CASSEEPDRVSSYNSPLHF. The CDR3, as DNA: TGCGCCAGCAGCGAAGAACCGGACAGAGTGAGCTCCTATAATTCACCCCTCCACTTT. Together with reference TRBV5-1 and TRBJ1-6, the CDR3 gives the full variable domain: KAGVTQTPRYLIKTRGQQVTLSCSPISGHRSVSWYQQTPGQGLQFLFEYFSETQRNKGNFPGRFSGRQFSNSRSEMNVSTLELGDSALYLCASSEEPDRVSSYNSPLHFGNGTRLTVT.